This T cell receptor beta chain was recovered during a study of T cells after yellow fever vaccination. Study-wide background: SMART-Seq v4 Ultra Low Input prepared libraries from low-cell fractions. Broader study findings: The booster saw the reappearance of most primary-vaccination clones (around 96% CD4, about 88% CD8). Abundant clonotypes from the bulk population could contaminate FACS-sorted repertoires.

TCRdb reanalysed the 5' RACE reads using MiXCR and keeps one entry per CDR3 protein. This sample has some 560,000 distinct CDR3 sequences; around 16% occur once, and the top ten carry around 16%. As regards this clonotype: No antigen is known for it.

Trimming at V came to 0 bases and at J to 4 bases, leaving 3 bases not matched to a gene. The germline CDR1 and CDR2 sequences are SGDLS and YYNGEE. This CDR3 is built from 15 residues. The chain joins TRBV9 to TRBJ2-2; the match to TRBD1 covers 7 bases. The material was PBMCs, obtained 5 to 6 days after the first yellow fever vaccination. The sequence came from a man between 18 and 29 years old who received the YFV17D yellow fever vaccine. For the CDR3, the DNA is TGTGCCAGCAGCGTAGGACAGGGCGGCACCGGGGAGCTGTTTTTT. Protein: CASSVGQGGTGELFF.